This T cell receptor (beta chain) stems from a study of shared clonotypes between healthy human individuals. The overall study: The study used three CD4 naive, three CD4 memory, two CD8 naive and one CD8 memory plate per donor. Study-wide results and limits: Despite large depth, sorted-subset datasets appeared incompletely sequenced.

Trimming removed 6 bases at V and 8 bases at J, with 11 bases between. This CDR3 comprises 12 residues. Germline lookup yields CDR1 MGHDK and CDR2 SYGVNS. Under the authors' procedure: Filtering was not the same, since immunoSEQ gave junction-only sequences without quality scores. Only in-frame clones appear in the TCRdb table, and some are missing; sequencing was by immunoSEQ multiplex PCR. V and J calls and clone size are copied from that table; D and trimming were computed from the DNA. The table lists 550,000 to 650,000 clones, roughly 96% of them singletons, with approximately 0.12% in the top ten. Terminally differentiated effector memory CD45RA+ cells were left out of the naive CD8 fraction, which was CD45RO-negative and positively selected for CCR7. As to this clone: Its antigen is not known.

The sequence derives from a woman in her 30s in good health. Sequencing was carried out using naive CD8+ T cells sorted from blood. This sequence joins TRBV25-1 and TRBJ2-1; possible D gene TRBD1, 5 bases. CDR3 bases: TGTGCCAGCAGCGGACACCGTCATGAGCAGTTCTTC. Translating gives CASSGHRHEQFF.